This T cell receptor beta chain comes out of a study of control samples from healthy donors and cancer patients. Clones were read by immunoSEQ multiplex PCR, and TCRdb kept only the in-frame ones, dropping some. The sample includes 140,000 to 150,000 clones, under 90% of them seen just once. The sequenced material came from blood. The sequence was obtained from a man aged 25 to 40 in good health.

This CDR3 reads CASSPGTSDEQFF. As DNA, the CDR3 is TGCGCCAGCAGCCCAGGGACTAGCGATGAGCAGTTCTTC. V usage is TRBV5-1 and J usage is TRBJ2-1, with TRBD2 matching over 10 bases. Per the germline V gene, CDR1 is SGHRS and CDR2 is YFSETQ. V trimming: 4 bases; J trimming: 8 bases; junction bases outside the gene matches: 3. The CDR3 covers 13 residues.